Given below is one T cell receptor beta chain in context. The target antigen is unknown. The CDR3 loop spans 15 amino acids. Germline V lookup: CDR1 MGHRA, CDR2 YSYEKL. The germline V and J ends were trimmed by 1 base and 0 bases, with 7 bases remaining between them. The data belong to a study of cytomegalovirus exposure and HLA in healthy donors. Profiled with immunoSEQ multiplex PCR; TCRdb holds only in-frame clones, not every one. The sample has approximately 200,000 clones; around 84% are singletons. Study outcomes and limitations: In vitro experiments confirmed that three CMV-associated chains were specific for CMV antigens. Most TCR sequences were rare, but some public TCRs occurred in many donors.

This sequence originates from a woman aged 30 to 39 in good health and CMV-seropositive. Sequenced material: PBMCs. V and J are TRBV4-1 and TRBJ1-3, with D uncertain. The CDR3 loop is CASSQVQASGNTIYF. CDR3 nucleotides: TGCGCCAGCAGCCAAGTTCAGGCCTCTGGAAACACCATATATTTT.